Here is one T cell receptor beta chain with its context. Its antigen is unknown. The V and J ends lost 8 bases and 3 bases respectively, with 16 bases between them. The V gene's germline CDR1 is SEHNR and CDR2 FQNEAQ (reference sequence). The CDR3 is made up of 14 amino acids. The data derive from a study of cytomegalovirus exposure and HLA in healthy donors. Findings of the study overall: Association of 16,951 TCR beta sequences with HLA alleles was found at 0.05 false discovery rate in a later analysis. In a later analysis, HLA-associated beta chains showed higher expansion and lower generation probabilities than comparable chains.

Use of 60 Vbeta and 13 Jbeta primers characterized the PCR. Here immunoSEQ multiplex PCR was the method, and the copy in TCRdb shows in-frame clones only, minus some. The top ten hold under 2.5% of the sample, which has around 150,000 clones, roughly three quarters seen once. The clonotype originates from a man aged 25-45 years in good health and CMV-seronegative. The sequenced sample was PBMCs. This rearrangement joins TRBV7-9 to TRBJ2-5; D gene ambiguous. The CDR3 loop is CASVRTLAEETQYF. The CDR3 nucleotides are TGTGCCAGCGTCCGCACGCTGGCGGAAGAGACCCAGTACTTC.